This T cell receptor (beta chain) was profiled in a study of human T cells and chemical hapten exposure. During construction of the library, unique molecular identifiers were attached to individual cDNA molecules for quantitative, reproducible TCR counting. TCRdb independently ran MiXCR on the RACE reads; one entry per CDR3 protein. The sample comprises about 26,000 distinct CDR3 sequences, more than 8% of which are singletons, and approximately 6.9% rests with the top ten. This clonotype was counted at least ten times. The germline V gene encodes CDR1 SQVTM and CDR2 ANQGSEA. V was shortened by 5 bases and J by 7 bases, with 14 bases between the two germline ends. The CDR3 runs 13 residues. Specified time point: patch test 2, 6 weeks after DPC sensitization. Noted treatment: therapeutic diphenylcyclopropenone sensitization with weekly scalp DPC. The study drew its donors from alopecia patients who were 18 to 70 years old and suitable for DPC.

This chain links TRBV29-1 with TRBJ2-2, with D possibly TRBD2 on 5 matching bases. The receptor was isolated from a man younger than 40 with alopecia areata. Some clones in this sample may be carry-over from other donors' samples. This specimen was whole blood, taken in connection with sensitization to the hapten diphenylcyclopropenone (DPC). DNA for the CDR3: TGCAGCGTTAACGCGGGTCCCCACGGGGAGCTGTTTTTT. It specifies CSVNAGPHGELFF.